The 15 T cell receptor beta chains below come from one sample, sequenced in a study of identical twins. A single record per CDR3 protein comes from TCRdb applying MiXCR to the 5' RACE reads. The top ten hold approximately 5.4% of the sample, which has hundreds of thousands of distinct CDR3 sequences, around 7.6% seen once. These data are also associated with another study on yellow fever vaccine responses in identical twins.

The sequenced sample consisted of CD8+ T cells sorted from blood. The receptors shown here come from a woman aged 18-29 years in good health.

This clonotype has ten or more counts. The V gene is TRBV2, the J gene TRBJ2-7; D is uncertain. CDR1 SNHLY and CDR2 FYNNEI come from the germline V gene. This CDR3 region has 14 residues. Deletions cut 3 bases from V and 3 bases from J, with 12 bases between. Written as DNA, the CDR3 is TGTGCCAGCAGTGACACGGCTCGCCTCTACGAGCAGTACGTC. Protein: CASSDTARLYEQYV.

This clonotype has at least ten counts. The V call is TRBV29-1, the J call TRBJ2-3; possible D gene TRBD1, 5 bases. Germline V gives CDR1 SQVTM, CDR2 ANQGSEA. The CDR3 contains 12 residues. Trimming cost V 3 bases and J 4 bases, with 8 bases left between them. The DNA of the CDR3 is TGCAGCGTTGAGACAGATCCAGATACGCAGTATTTT. It is translated as CSVETDPDTQYF.

A few counts support this clonotype. The J gene is TRBJ2-7, the V gene TRBV4-1, with D perhaps assigned TRBD1 or TRBD2 (6 bases each). V was clipped by 4 bases and J by 5 bases, with 18 bases between them. Germline CDR1 reads MGHRA; CDR2 reads YSYEKL. This CDR3 spans 15 amino acids. CDR3 coding DNA: TGCGCCAGCAGCCCTTTAGTCGGGGGCACGGACGAGCAGTACTTC. It yields the protein CASSPLVGGTDEQYF.

V is TRBV4-1 and J is TRBJ2-1; 10 nucleotides align to TRBD2. This CDR3 is 16 amino acids long. Germline V gene lookup returns CDR1 MGHRA and CDR2 YSYEKL. V was clipped by 3 bases and J by 2 bases; unmatched bases: 4. The DNA for the CDR3 is TGCGCCAGCAGCCAGATAGCGGGGGGCGCCTACAATGAGCAGTTCTTC. Amino acid sequence: CASSQIAGGAYNEQFF.

This clonotype has a handful of counts. CDR3 sequence reads: CASSSQHEQYF. The CDR3 nucleotides are TGCGCCAGCAGCTCCCAGCACGAGCAGTACTTC. The V call is TRBV5-1, the J call TRBJ2-7; no clear D. The germline V gene encodes CDR1 SGHRS and CDR2 YFSETQ. Trimming pared 3 bases from V and 5 bases from J, leaving 6 bases between. The CDR3 extends over 11 amino acids.

A few counts support this clonotype. CDR3: CASSFPNQPQHF. Written as DNA, the CDR3 is TGTGCCAGCAGTTTTCCAAATCAGCCCCAGCATTTT. The V call is TRBV28, the J call TRBJ1-5; no clear D gene. CDR1 MDHEN and CDR2 SYDVKM come from the germline V gene. The CDR3 covers 12 residues. V lost 3 bases, J lost 4 bases, and 4 bases lay in between.

This clonotype was recorded many times. The J gene is TRBJ1-5, the V gene TRBV5-5, with D perhaps matching TRBD1 (5 bases). Germline CDR1 SGHKS, CDR2 YYEKEE (reference sequence). The length of the CDR3 is 16 residues. Trimming stripped 4 bases from V and 1 base from J, with 15 bases between. CDR3 in DNA: TGTGCCAGCAGCCCCACGGACATGGACAGCAATCAGCCCCAGCATTTT. It codes for CASSPTDMDSNQPQHF.

Ten or more counts support this clonotype. The V gene is TRBV12-3 or TRBV12-4, the J gene TRBJ2-2; perhaps TRBD2 as D (5 bases). V lost 6 bases, J lost 3 bases, and 5 bases lay in between. The CDR3 contains 12 residues. Here the CDR3 reads CASRGDTGELFF. CDR3 DNA: TGTGCCAGCAGGGGAGACACCGGGGAGCTGTTTTTT.

This clonotype was counted many times. The chain uses TRBV28 and TRBJ2-1; D remains unclear. V lost 3 bases and J 10 bases, leaving 4 bases between the germline ends. Germline lookup yields CDR1 MDHEN and CDR2 SYDVKM. The CDR3 has 10 amino acids. The CDR3 loop is CASSLREQFF. The DNA of the CDR3 is TGTGCCAGCAGTTTGAGGGAGCAGTTCTTC.

The rearrangement joins TRBV7-9 to TRBJ2-1; 13 bases line up with TRBD2. J was trimmed by 12 bases and V by 1 base; bases with no gene match: 12. CDR1 is SEHNR and CDR2 is FQNEAQ in the germline V gene (reference sequence). The CDR3 contains 17 residues. CDR3 loop: CASSLDPLAGGRFAQFF. CDR3 nucleotide sequence: TGTGCCAGCAGCTTAGACCCACTAGCGGGAGGGAGGTTCGCGCAGTTCTTC. The full variable domain, its missing parts supplied by reference TRBV7-9 and TRBJ2-1, is DTGVSQNPRHKITKRGQNVTFRCDPISEHNRLYWYRQTLGQGPEFLTYFQNEAQLEKSRLLSDRFSAERPKGSFSTLEIQRTEQGDSAMYLCASSLDPLAGGRFAQFFGPGTRLTVL.

The chain recombines TRBV5-1 with TRBJ2-5; 9 nucleotides match TRBD1. Germline values: CDR1 SGHRS, CDR2 YFSETQ. Trimming cost V 0 bases and J 5 bases; bases outside gene matches: 5. CDR3 length: 15 residues. Here the CDR3 DNA reads TGCGCCAGCAGCTTGGGGGACAGGGAAATGGAGACCCAGTACTTC. Its protein is CASSLGDREMETQYF. The variable domain in full, with the rest retrieved from reference TRBV5-1 and TRBJ2-5, is KAGVTQTPRYLIKTRGQQVTLSCSPISGHRSVSWYQQTPGQGLQFLFEYFSETQRNKGNFPGRFSGRQFSNSRSEMNVSTLELGDSALYLCASSLGDREMETQYFGPGTRLLVL.

There are many counts of this clonotype. The rearrangement joins TRBV20-1 to TRBJ2-3; D perhaps matches TRBD2 (6 bases). In germline, CDR1 is DFQATT, CDR2 SNEGSKA (reference sequence). V lost 1 base, J lost 1 base, and 15 bases lay in between. This CDR3 comprises 16 residues. DNA for the CDR3: TGCAGTGCTAGAGTGGGGTTCAGCGGGCGCACAGATACGCAGTATTTT. Translated: CSARVGFSGRTDTQYF.

This clonotype was counted between two and nine times. A read error may produce the germline difference seen at one junction end. The gene calls are TRBV3-1 and TRBJ2-2; D gene unclear. This CDR3 contains 15 residues. In germline, CDR1 is LGHDT, CDR2 YNNKEL (reference sequence). CDR3 residues: CASRQGTANTGELFF. For the CDR3, the DNA is TGTGCCAGCAGACAAGGTACGGCGAACACCGGGGAGCTGTTTTTT.

This clonotype has more than one count but fewer than ten. The V and J genes are TRBV5-1 and TRBJ2-3; D is perhaps TRBD1 (6 bases). The CDR3 is 15 residues long. V was shortened by 4 bases and J by 6 bases, with 18 bases between the two germline ends. Germline lookup yields CDR1 SGHRS and CDR2 YFSETQ. The CDR3 loop reads CASSEDSPRGDTQYF. CDR3 coding DNA: TGCGCCAGCAGCGAGGACAGCCCGCGAGGGGATACGCAGTATTTT.

This clonotype was counted a few times. This rearrangement joins TRBV28 to TRBJ1-5; TRBD1 might be the D (5 bases). The CDR3 sequence is 12 residues long. In germline, CDR1 is MDHEN, CDR2 SYDVKM. CDR3: CAWGDSNQPQHF. In nucleotides, the CDR3 is TGTGCATGGGGGGACAGCAATCAGCCCCAGCATTTT.